This TCR beta chain was documented in a study of blood T cell repertoires in COVID-19 (dated by TCRdb to about 2020). For the study in its entirety: Collaborator samples came from the United States, Italy and Spain and covered acute and convalescent phases of COVID-19. Deeply sampled blood TCRbeta repertoires from subjects exposed to, actively infected with, or recovered from COVID-19 were included in the dataset. The repertoires were made available in a free public database intended to serve as a resource for research on the immune response to SARS-CoV-2. The prospective study material was composed of cDNA or gDNA derived from T cells, B-cell-depleted T cells, or PBMCs. Where HLA class I and class II types were available, the types were taken from metadata supplied by the sample provider, not from assay-based typing. The samples were drawn from two sources: the first 160 participants of the ongoing ImmuneRACE study, and 1,200 or so subjects contributed by 6 global collaborators. A de-identified subject ID, COVID-19 status, age in years and sex were almost always included in the sample metadata. General conclusions and limits of the study: How much clinical and demographic metadata was included differed by source and by participant, and the metadata was provided uncurated.

TCRbeta CDR3 regions were amplified from genomic DNA by means of the immunoSEQ Assay, a bias-controlled multiplex PCR. In the original analysis: Within the assay, amplification of reference gene primers was used to estimate how many nucleated cells each sample contained. To quantify the absolute abundance of each unique TCRbeta CDR3 rearrangement, sequence reads were collapsed and filtered. Productive Simpson clonality was computed per sample as the square root of Simpson's diversity index over productive rearrangements. As stored in TCRdb, this immuneACCESS dataset retains in-frame rearrangements with V and J assigned. A fraction of the clones does not appear; measured against another copy, unresolved V genes explain less than half of the discrepancy, and the remainder lacks a known reason. The V and J calls and the clone size are those of that table, but D and trimming were determined from the DNA. The sample table holds 95,000 to 150,000 clones, of which approximately 80% were seen once. Around 10% of the sample is held by the ten biggest clonotypes.

On this clone: Its cognate antigen has yet to be identified. No base qualities exist here, and no much larger clone lies one base off it.

Each collaborating institution followed its own protocols to collect whole blood in K2EDTA tubes. Collaborator samples were shipped for TCRbeta analysis as frozen whole blood, isolated PBMCs, or DNA extracted from either sample type. Including cysteine and phenylalanine, the CDR3 has 17 amino acids. Here the CDR3 DNA is all that survives: 51 bases in frame from base 1. CDR1 and CDR2, per the germline V gene, are SGHTA and FQGNSA. Relative to germline, V is missing 1 base and J is missing 5 bases, with 10 bases of the junction outside any gene match. The sample consisted of peripheral blood. The sequence derives from a human donor in a cohort sampled during active COVID-19. The chain joins TRBV7-2 to TRBJ2-3, with 9 middle bases fitting TRBD2. The encoded CDR3 is CASSLDGGGAGGDTQYF. The bases are TGTGCCAGCAGCTTAGACGGCGGGGGGGCCGGGGGAGATACGCAGTATTTT.